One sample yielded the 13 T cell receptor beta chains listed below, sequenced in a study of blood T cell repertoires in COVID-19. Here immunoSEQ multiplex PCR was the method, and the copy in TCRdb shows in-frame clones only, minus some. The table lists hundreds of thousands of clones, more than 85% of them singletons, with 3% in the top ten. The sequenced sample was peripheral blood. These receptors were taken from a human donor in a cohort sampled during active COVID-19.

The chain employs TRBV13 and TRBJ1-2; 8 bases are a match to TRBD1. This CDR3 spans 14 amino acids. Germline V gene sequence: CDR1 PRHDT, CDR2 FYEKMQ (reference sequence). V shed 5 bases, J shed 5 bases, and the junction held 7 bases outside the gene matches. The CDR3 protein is CASSIQGARYGYTF. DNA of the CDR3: TGTGCCAGCAGCATTCAGGGGGCGAGGTATGGCTACACCTTC.

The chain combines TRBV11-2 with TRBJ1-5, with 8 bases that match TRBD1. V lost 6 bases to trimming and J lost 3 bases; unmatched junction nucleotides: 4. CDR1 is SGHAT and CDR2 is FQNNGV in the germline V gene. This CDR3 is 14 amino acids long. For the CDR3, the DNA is TGTGCCAGCAGTCTGGACAGGGCCAATCAGCCCCAGCATTTT. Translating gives CASSLDRANQPQHF.

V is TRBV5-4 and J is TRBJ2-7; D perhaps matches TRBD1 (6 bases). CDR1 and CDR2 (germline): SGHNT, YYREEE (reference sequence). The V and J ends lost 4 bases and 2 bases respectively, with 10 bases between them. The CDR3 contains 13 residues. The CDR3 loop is CASSDQGTYEQYF. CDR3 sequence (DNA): TGTGCCAGCAGCGACCAGGGGACCTACGAGCAGTACTTC.

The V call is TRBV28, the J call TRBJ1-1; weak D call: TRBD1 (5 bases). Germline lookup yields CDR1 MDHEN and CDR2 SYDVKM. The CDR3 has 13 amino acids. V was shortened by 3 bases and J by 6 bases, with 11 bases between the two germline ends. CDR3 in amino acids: CASSFFGGSEAFF. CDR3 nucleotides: TGTGCCAGCAGTTTTTTCGGGGGATCTGAAGCTTTCTTT.

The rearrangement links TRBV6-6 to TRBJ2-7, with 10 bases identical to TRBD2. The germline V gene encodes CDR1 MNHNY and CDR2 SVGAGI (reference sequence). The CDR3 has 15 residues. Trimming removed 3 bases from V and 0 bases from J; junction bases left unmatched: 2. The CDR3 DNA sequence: TGTGCCAGCAGTTATAGGACTAGCGGCTCCTACGAGCAGTACTTC. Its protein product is CASSYRTSGSYEQYF.

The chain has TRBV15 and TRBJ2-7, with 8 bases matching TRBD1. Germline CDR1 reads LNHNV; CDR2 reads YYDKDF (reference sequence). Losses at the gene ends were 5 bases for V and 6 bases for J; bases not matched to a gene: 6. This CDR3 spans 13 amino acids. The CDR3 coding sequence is TGTGCCACCAGCCAGGGGGCAGGGGCCGAGCAGTACTTC. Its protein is CATSQGAGAEQYF.

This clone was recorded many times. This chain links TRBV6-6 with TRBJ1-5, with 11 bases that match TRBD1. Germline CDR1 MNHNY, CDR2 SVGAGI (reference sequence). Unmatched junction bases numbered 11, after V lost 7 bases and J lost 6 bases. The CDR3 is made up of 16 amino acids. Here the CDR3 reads CASIPGTGGNLQPQHF. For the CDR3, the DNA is TGTGCCAGCATCCCAGGGACAGGGGGTAATCTTCAGCCCCAGCATTTT.

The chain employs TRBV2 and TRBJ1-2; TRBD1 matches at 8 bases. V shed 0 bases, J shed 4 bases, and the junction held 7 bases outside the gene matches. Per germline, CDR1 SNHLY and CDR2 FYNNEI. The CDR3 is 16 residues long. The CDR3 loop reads CASSEAQRDRSYGYTF. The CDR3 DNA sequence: TGTGCCAGCAGTGAAGCGCAGAGGGACAGGAGCTATGGCTACACCTTC.

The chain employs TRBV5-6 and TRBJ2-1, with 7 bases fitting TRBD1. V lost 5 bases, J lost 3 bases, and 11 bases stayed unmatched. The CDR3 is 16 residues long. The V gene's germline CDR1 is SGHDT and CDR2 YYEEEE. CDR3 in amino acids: CASSARGQWDYNEQFF. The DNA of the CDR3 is TGTGCCAGCAGTGCAAGGGGGCAGTGGGACTACAATGAGCAGTTCTTC.

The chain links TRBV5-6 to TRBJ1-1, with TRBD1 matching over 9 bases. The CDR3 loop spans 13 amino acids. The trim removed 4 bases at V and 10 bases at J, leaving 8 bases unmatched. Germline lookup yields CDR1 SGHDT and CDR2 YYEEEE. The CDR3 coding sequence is TGTGCCAGCAGCCCCGGGCACAGGGGGCGAGCTTTCTTT. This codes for CASSPGHRGRAFF.

The CDR3 DNA follows: TGCGCCAGCAGCCAAGGGCCACAGGGGGGGACGGAGCCCCAGCATTTT. It encodes CASSQGPQGGTEPQHF. The V and J genes are TRBV4-1 and TRBJ1-5, with TRBD1 matching 8 bases. CDR1 is MGHRA, CDR2 YSYEKL, per germline. V gave up 1 base and J gave up 8 bases; unmatched junction bases: 10. The CDR3 has 16 residues.

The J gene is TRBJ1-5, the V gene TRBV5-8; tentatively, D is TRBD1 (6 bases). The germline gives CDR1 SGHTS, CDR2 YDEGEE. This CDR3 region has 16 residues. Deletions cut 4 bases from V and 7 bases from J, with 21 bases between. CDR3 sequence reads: CASSLPGTPANQPQHF. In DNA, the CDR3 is TGTGCCAGCAGCCTACCTGGGACACCGGCGAACCAGCCCCAGCATTTT.

DNA for the CDR3: TGTGCCAGCCTTAACAGGCGGGGGGTAAGACGGGAGCAGTTCTTC. Its translation is CASLNRRGVRREQFF. The chain employs TRBV6-5 and TRBJ2-1; TRBD2 aligns across 8 bases. J was trimmed by 10 bases and V by 8 bases; bases with no gene match: 16. The CDR3 loop spans 15 amino acids. Germline V gives CDR1 MNHEY, CDR2 SVGAGI.